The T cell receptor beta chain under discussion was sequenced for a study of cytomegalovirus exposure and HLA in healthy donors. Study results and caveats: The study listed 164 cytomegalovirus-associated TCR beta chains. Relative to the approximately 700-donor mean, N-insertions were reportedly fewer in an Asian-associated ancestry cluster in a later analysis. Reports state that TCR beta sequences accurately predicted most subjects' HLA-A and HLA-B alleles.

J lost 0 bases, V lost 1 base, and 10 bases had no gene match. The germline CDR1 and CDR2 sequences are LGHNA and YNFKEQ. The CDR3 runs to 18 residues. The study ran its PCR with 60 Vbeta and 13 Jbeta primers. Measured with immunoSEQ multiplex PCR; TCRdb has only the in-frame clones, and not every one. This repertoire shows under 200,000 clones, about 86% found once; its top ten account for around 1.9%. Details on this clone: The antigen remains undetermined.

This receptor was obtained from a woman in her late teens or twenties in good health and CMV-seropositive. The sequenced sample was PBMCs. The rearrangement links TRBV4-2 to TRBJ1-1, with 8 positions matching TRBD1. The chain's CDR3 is CASSQARQGSMMNTEAFF. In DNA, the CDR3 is TGTGCCAGCAGCCAAGCGCGACAGGGGAGTATGATGAACACTGAAGCTTTCTTT.